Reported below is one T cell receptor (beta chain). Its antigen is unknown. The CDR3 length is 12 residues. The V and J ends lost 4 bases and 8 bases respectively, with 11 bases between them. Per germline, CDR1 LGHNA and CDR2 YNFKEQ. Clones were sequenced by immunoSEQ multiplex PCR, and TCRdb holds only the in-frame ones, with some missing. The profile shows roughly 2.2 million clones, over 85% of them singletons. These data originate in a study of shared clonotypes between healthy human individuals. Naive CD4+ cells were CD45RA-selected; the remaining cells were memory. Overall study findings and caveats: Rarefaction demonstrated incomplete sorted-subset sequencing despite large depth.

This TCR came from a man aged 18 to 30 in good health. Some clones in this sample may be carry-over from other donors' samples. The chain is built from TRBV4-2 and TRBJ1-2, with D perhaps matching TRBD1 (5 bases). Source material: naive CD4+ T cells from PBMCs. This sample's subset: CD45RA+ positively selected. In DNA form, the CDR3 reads TGTGCCAGCAGCCTGGAGGGGCAGGGCTACACCTTC. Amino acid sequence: CASSLEGQGYTF.